Below, 25 T cell receptor beta chains from the same sample are listed, as sequenced in a study of radiation and T cells in renal cell carcinoma. Profiling relied on immunoSEQ multiplex PCR, and the TCRdb table lists in-frame clones only, not all of them. This sample has some 7,900 clones, with 65% found just once. The treatment here: treatment-naive control, cytoreductive nephrectomy. Material: tumor tissue, obtained from a patient whose treatment was nephrectomy without radiotherapy. The receptors originated from a woman in her 70s with renal cell carcinoma.

This rearrangement joins TRBV7-8 to TRBJ2-1; 7 bases are shared with TRBD2. Germline CDR1 reads SGHVS; CDR2 reads FQNEAQ. The CDR3 is made up of 11 amino acids. CDR3 nucleotide sequence: TGTGCTACGCGGGAGAGCAATGAGCAGTTCTTC. Translating it yields CATRESNEQFF.

The chain couples TRBV14 to TRBJ1-1, with D hard to call. The CDR3 loop spans 12 amino acids. Trimming took off 7 bases at V and 4 bases at J, with 10 bases between the two ends. Germline assignment: CDR1 SGHDN and CDR2 FVKESK. The CDR3 DNA reads as TGTGCCAGCAACCGAATAGGCACTGAAGCTTTCTTT. Protein product: CASNRIGTEAFF.

V is TRBV18 and J is TRBJ1-1; D gene ambiguous. The CDR3 length is 14 residues. The germline gives CDR1 KGHSH, CDR2 LQKENI. V was shortened by 2 bases and J by 4 bases, with 11 bases between the two germline ends. Written as DNA, the CDR3 is TGTGCCAGCTCACCATATGACGAGACCACTGAAGCTTTCTTT. It codes for CASSPYDETTEAFF.

This clone occurred a few times. The genes are TRBV30 and TRBJ2-1; 9 nucleotides match TRBD2. Germline-derived CDR1 and CDR2 are GTSNPN and SVGIG (reference sequence). The CDR3 covers 14 residues. Unmatched junction bases numbered 9, after V lost 4 bases and J lost 8 bases. Here the CDR3 DNA reads TGTGCCTGGACCGCGGGGGGGCCTTGGGATGAGCAGTTCTTC. This encodes CAWTAGGPWDEQFF.

This clone was seen once. The chain joins TRBV9 to TRBJ2-3, with TRBD1 matching 8 bases. CDR3 length: 13 amino acids. The V gene's germline CDR1 is SGDLS and CDR2 YYNGEE. After removal of 2 bases from V and 6 bases from J, the junction contained 2 bases not matched to a gene. The CDR3 nucleotides read TGTGCCAGCAGCGTTAGGACAGGGGATACGCAGTATTTT. Amino acids: CASSVRTGDTQYF.

The CDR3 loop reads CASSQDWGQGRQFF. The CDR3 DNA is TGCGCCAGCAGCCAAGATTGGGGACAGGGCAGGCAGTTCTTC. The J gene is TRBJ2-1, the V gene TRBV4-3; 9 nucleotides align to TRBD1. Germline trimming cut 0 bases from V and 12 bases from J; bases unmatched to any gene: 6. CDR3 size: 14 residues. Germline CDR1 reads LGHNA; CDR2 reads YSLEER.

This sequence joins TRBV7-2 and TRBJ2-2, with 7 bases aligning to TRBD2. The CDR3 consists of 17 residues. Germline lookup yields CDR1 SGHTA and CDR2 FQGNSA. Trimming took 1 base from V and 2 from J; bases not matched to a gene: 7. The CDR3 is CASSLVPPGLNTGELFF. CDR3 nucleotide sequence: TGTGCCAGCAGCTTAGTGCCCCCGGGACTAAACACCGGGGAGCTGTTTTTT.

The chain couples TRBV25-1 to TRBJ1-3; 7 nucleotides line up with TRBD1. This CDR3 has 14 residues. Germline V lookup: CDR1 MGHDK, CDR2 SYGVNS. J lost 3 bases, V lost 4 bases, and 3 bases had no gene match. This CDR3 reads CASSVTGFGNTIYF. The CDR3 DNA sequence: TGTGCCAGCAGTGTGACAGGGTTTGGAAACACCATATATTTT. The whole variable domain, remainder taken from reference TRBV25-1 and TRBJ1-3, is EADIYQTPRYLVIGTGKKITLECSQTMGHDKMYWYQQDPGMELHLIHYSYGVNSTEKGDLSSESTVSRIRTEHFPLTLESARPSHTSQYLCASSVTGFGNTIYFGEGSWLTVV.

The V call is TRBV6-5, the J call TRBJ1-4; D unclear. Trimming took 2 bases from V and 7 from J, leaving 5 bases between them. The length of the CDR3 is 12 residues. Germline loops: CDR1 MNHEY, CDR2 SVGAGI. In DNA, the CDR3 is TGTGCCAGCAGTTACGGAGGTGAAAAACTGTTTTTT. Translating it yields CASSYGGEKLFF.

The rearrangement joins TRBV19 to TRBJ1-2, with a tentative D call TRBD1 (5 bases). This CDR3 comprises 12 residues. Germline lookup yields CDR1 LNHDA and CDR2 SQIVND (reference sequence). Trimming stripped 10 bases from V and 6 bases from J, with 15 bases between. The CDR3 DNA reads TGTGCCATCGGTCCCAGCAGGGATGGCTACACCTTC. Its protein is CAIGPSRDGYTF.

The rearrangement uses TRBV28 and TRBJ1-5, with D unclear. With 3 bases removed from V and 0 bases from J, the gap between germline ends came to 12 bases. The CDR3 has 16 amino acids. Germline V gene lookup returns CDR1 MDHEN and CDR2 SYDVKM. The CDR3 region is CASSFQGRGSNQPQHF. CDR3 nucleotide sequence: TGTGCCAGCAGTTTTCAAGGACGAGGTAGCAATCAGCCCCAGCATTTT. Based on the CDR3 plus reference TRBV28 and TRBJ1-5, the full variable domain is DVKVTQSSRYLVKRTGEKVFLECVQDMDHENMFWYRQDPGLGLRLIYFSYDVKMKEKGDIPEGYSVSREKKERFSLILESASTNQTSMYLCASSFQGRGSNQPQHFGDGTRLSIL.

In DNA form, the CDR3 reads TGTGCCAGCAGTTGGGTAGGGGGGCAGTCCTACGAGCAGTACTTC. It specifies CASSWVGGQSYEQYF. The V and J genes are TRBV27 and TRBJ2-7; tentatively, D is TRBD1 or TRBD2 (6 bases each). V lost 4 bases and J lost 1, with 14 bases in between. In germline, CDR1 is MNHEY, CDR2 SMNVEV (reference sequence). CDR3 length: 15 amino acids.

In DNA, the CDR3 is TGTGCCAGCAGCCGGGGGGGAAAGAACACTGAAGCTTTCTTT. It specifies CASSRGGKNTEAFF. The gene calls are TRBV7-3 and TRBJ1-1; maybe TRBD1 (5 bases). CDR1 is SGHTA, CDR2 FQGTGA, per germline. V was cut by 5 bases and J by 1 base, with 11 bases left in between. This CDR3 has 14 amino acids.

This rearrangement joins TRBV19 to TRBJ2-1, with 9 nucleotides matching TRBD2. V dropped 8 bases and J dropped 6; count of bases not matched to a gene: 17. The CDR3 is 17 amino acids. Looked up from germline, CDR1 is LNHDA and CDR2 is SQIVND (reference sequence). The CDR3 sequence: CASSPHLLGLARNEQFF. Here the CDR3 DNA reads TGTGCCAGTTCCCCTCATCTTCTGGGACTAGCTCGCAATGAGCAGTTCTTC.

The chain recombines TRBV7-2 with TRBJ2-1; D may match TRBD1 or TRBD2 (5 bases each). Trimming shortened V by 6 bases and J by 16 bases, and 19 bases separated the two germline ends. Germline V CDR1 and CDR2: SGHTA, FQGNSA. There are 12 residues in the CDR3. The CDR3 DNA reads TGTGCCAGCAGGGGCCGGGACCTAGCAATCTTCTTC. Amino acid sequence: CASRGRDLAIFF.

V is TRBV27 and J is TRBJ1-1; D might be TRBD1 (5 bases). This CDR3 has 13 amino acids. The germline V and J ends were trimmed by 2 bases and 7 bases, with 11 bases remaining between them. Germline lookup yields CDR1 MNHEY and CDR2 SMNVEV (reference sequence). The CDR3 sequence: CASSLNGGFEAFF. CDR3 nucleotides: TGTGCCAGCAGTTTAAATGGGGGGTTTGAAGCTTTCTTT.

The gene calls are TRBV4-2 and TRBJ2-7; D tentatively fits TRBD1 or TRBD2 (5 bases each). The V end lost 4 bases, the J end lost 1 base, and 11 bases lay between the germline ends. The CDR3 has 14 amino acids. Germline values: CDR1 LGHNA, CDR2 YNFKEQ. CDR3 nucleotides: TGTGCCAGCAGCCTAGACAGAGGGTCCTACGAGCAGTACTTC. Translated, it gives CASSLDRGSYEQYF.

A single count supports this clone. The chain carries TRBV27 and TRBJ2-7; 8 bases line up with TRBD1. J was trimmed by 0 bases and V by 5 bases; bases with no gene match: 6. Germline V lookup: CDR1 MNHEY, CDR2 SMNVEV (reference sequence). There are 15 residues in the CDR3. CDR3: CASSPGQGRSYEQYF. The CDR3 region has the DNA TGTGCCAGCAGTCCAGGACAGGGTCGCTCCTACGAGCAGTACTTC.

This chain connects TRBV4-1 to TRBJ1-5, with no clear D. Germline CDR1 and CDR2: MGHRA and YSYEKL. Trimming pared 3 bases from V and 7 bases from J, leaving 16 bases between. This CDR3 region has 15 residues. CDR3 sequence reads: CASSQEGLSGQPQHF. The CDR3 DNA sequence: TGCGCCAGCAGCCAGGAAGGTCTCAGTGGCCAGCCCCAGCATTTT.

V gene TRBV4-1 combines with J gene TRBJ2-7; a weak D match, TRBD2 (5 bases). Trimming stripped 4 bases from V and 4 bases from J, with 17 bases between. The CDR3 has 15 residues. Per the germline V gene, CDR1 is MGHRA and CDR2 is YSYEKL. The CDR3 coding sequence is TGCGCCAGCAGCCCCCTACTAGGGTCCAATTACGAGCAGTACTTC. Translated: CASSPLLGSNYEQYF.

In its sample, this clone was seen a few times. The gene calls are TRBV29-1 and TRBJ1-4; weak D call: TRBD1 (5 bases). Per germline, CDR1 SQVTM and CDR2 ANQGSEA. This CDR3 has 13 residues. V gave up 6 bases and J gave up 4 bases, with 12 bases separating them. CDR3 in amino acids: CSVRPGLNEKLFF. The CDR3 nucleotides are TGCAGCGTGCGTCCGGGGCTTAATGAAAAACTGTTTTTT. The full variable domain, in which reference TRBV29-1 and TRBJ1-4 provide the parts outside the CDR3, is SAVISQKPSRDICQRGTSLTIQCQVDSQVTMMFWYRQQPGQSLTLIATANQGSEATYESGFVIDKFPISRPNLTFSTLTVSNMSPEDSSIYLCSVRPGLNEKLFFGSGTQLSVL.

For the CDR3, the DNA is TGTGCCTGGAAAGGAACAGGGAACACCGGGGAGCTGTTTTTT. As protein: CAWKGTGNTGELFF. The chain recombines TRBV30 with TRBJ2-2, with a tentative D call TRBD1 (5 bases). The CDR3 extends over 14 amino acids. Trimming took off 4 bases at V and 1 base at J, with 10 bases between the two ends. Germline loops: CDR1 GTSNPN, CDR2 SVGIG (reference sequence).

This clone has more than one count but fewer than ten. The rearrangement joins TRBV5-1 to TRBJ2-2, with TRBD2 matching 12 bases. The germline CDR1 and CDR2 sequences are SGHRS and YFSETQ. This CDR3 has 16 residues. V lost 0 bases and J lost 8; bases outside the gene matches: 5. The CDR3 loop reads CASSLVGLAGSGELFF. DNA for the CDR3: TGCGCCAGCAGCTTGGTAGGACTAGCGGGATCTGGGGAGCTGTTTTTT.

The chain employs TRBV2 and TRBJ2-1, with D maybe TRBD2 (6 bases). Germline CDR1 and CDR2: SNHLY and FYNNEI. V was cut by 8 bases and J by 9 bases, with 11 bases left in between. This CDR3 has 11 amino acids. The CDR3 is CASLLASEQFF. As DNA, the CDR3 is TGTGCCAGCCTACTAGCATCTGAGCAGTTCTTC.

The chain employs TRBV6-6 and TRBJ1-3, with D unclear. Per the germline V gene, CDR1 is MNHNY and CDR2 is SVGAGI (reference sequence). The length of the CDR3 is 14 residues. V lost 0 bases, J lost 5 bases, and 8 bases lay in between. The CDR3 coding sequence is TGTGCCAGCAGTTACTCTTCCCGGCGAAACACCATATATTTT. Amino acids: CASSYSSRRNTIYF.